This T cell receptor beta chain comes out of a study of CD8 T cells in ankylosing spondylitis. Germline V gene sequence: CDR1 MNHEY, CDR2 SVGAGI. This CDR3 is built from 15 residues. With 4 bases removed from V and 2 bases from J, the gap between germline ends came to 15 bases. Libraries of TCR beta came from quantitative 5'-RACE with molecular barcodes. TCRdb re-analysed the 5' RACE reads in MiXCR, keeping a single row per CDR3 protein. Of 200,000 to 250,000 distinct CDR3 sequences listed, 20% to 30% are singletons. This clonotype was observed a handful of times. Its antigen remains unknown. Points from the study as a whole: The clones that were linked to disease were reported to be significantly enriched in matched synovial fluid samples from ankylosing spondylitis patients. It appeared that ankylosing spondylitis blood was characterized by a TCR beta motif of several highly homologous variants.

This sequence was found in a male donor with ankylosing spondylitis or in good health (not recorded which). This chain joins TRBV6-5 and TRBJ2-7; D perhaps matches TRBD2 (5 bases). Sequencing was done on a sample of blood, either unsorted or a sorted T cell fraction (not recorded which). The CDR3 coding sequence is TGTGCCAGCAGTTCGGTGAGGGTTTCCGCCTACGAGCAGTACTTC. This encodes CASSSVRVSAYEQYF.